This TCR beta chain was sequenced for a study of shared clonotypes between healthy human individuals (dated by TCRdb to the early 2020s). Background on the whole study: The cohort comprised a couple of women and a few men aged 18 to 49 years. For each donor, CD4 naive and CD4 memory were each given three plates, CD8 naive was given two plates, and CD8 memory was given one plate. To estimate repertoire size and how much clonotype sharing occurs between individuals, the study deeply sequenced the blood TCR repertoires of several healthy adults. To increase sequencing depth and limit assay-specific biases, different laboratories used diverse techniques to prepare libraries and sequence TCR repertoires. Leukapheresis yielded between about 0.9 and 9 billion PBMCs per donor. What the work shows at the level of the full study, not this receptor alone: Higher generation probabilities were observed for clonotypes shared by all four sorted-subset donors than for non-shared clonotypes. Sharing across a few donors was observed for roughly 5.4% of naive CD4, around 3.5% of naive CD8, about 2.5% of memory CD4, and about 0.38% of memory CD8 clonotypes. Sampling was restricted to blood, and TCR repertoires in tissue are likely to differ from TCR repertoires in blood. Because the study included only a small number of donors, the genetic and exposure-history diversity represented was limited. Pairwise subsampling led to the expectation that sequencing depth would affect the degree of clonotype sharing among donors. Naive subsets generally had larger estimated clonotype richness than memory subsets did. Rarefaction of sorted-subset datasets indicated incomplete sequencing despite the large sequencing depth.

TCR CDR3 regions were amplified from genomic DNA by multiplex PCR using the deep immunoSEQ assay. Extracted genomic DNA from each cell subset was distributed evenly across all wells of several immunoSEQ 96-well plates, and each plate was treated as a replicate. For sorted subsets, around 200 ng genomic DNA, equal to about 30,000 T cell genomes, was loaded into each replicate PCR. Purified libraries were quantified with a Qubit 3.0 fluorometer, sized on a Bioanalyzer 2100, and re-quantified with the KAPA Library Quantification kit. Every immunoSEQ 96-well plate was sequenced on a separate single-read 150-cycle Illumina NextSeq 550 flow cell. As for the authors' bioinformatics: The immunoSEQ output contained only junctional sequences without quality scores, so filtering could not match that applied to full-length reads. To assign V/J genes and CDR3, sequences were annotated using PyIR, a Python wrapper for IgBLAST v1.9, with IMGT germline references. Any read was removed if the V/J assignment was weak (E-value above 1e-6), the CDR3 was missing, or the read contained stop codons, out-of-frame junctions, or ambiguous translated residues. V3J clonotypes were defined by identical inferred V gene, J gene, and CDR3 amino acid sequence. Percentage overlap between repertoires was calculated by dividing the number of shared unique clonotypes by the size of the smaller repertoire. Three approaches were used to assess repertoire richness: RTK rarefaction, the Chao1 estimator, and Recon v2.1 estimates of unobserved clonotypes. Generation probabilities for all TCRbeta clonotypes obtained by the gDNA method from a handful of donors were computed using OLGA. TCRdb took over this immuneACCESS table, retaining in-frame rearrangements with V and J assigned. Such tables are incomplete; in checked studies, under half of the missing clones stem from an unresolved V gene, and the remainder is unexplained. That table is the source of V, J and clone size, and D and trimming were worked out from the DNA. The sample has 950,000 to 1,100,000 clones on record, around 74% of them singletons. The top ten clonotypes cover 1.2% to 1.5% of the sample.

Donors were healthy HIV-negative adults with no recently reported acute infections or vaccinations. Only Caucasian adults living in Nashville, Tennessee, USA were represented among the donors. CD4+ T cells were enriched through magnetic negative selection, after which naive cells were positively selected on CD45RA and the remaining negative fraction served as the memory subset. After blood collection by leukapheresis, PBMCs were isolated using Ficoll-Histopaque density gradient centrifugation and then cryopreserved in the vapor phase of liquid nitrogen. Analytical flow cytometry was used to check the purity and quantity of every magnetically sorted T cell population. Genomic DNA was isolated from every sorted fraction and measured by UV absorbance on a Nanodrop 2000c. Spanning cysteine to phenylalanine, the CDR3 consists of 14 amino acids. Solely the CDR3 DNA is kept, with 42 bases framed from the first base. CDR1 and CDR2 are drawn from the germline V gene: KGHSH, LQKENI. Here V drops 5 bases and J drops 2 bases, and the junction holds 5 bases not matched to any gene.

As concerns this clone: This clone's antigen is unknown. Base qualities were left out, and no much larger clone turns up one base away.

This TCR came from a man aged 18 to 30 in good health. Source material: memory CD4+ T cells sorted from blood. This specimen's cell subset or site label, interpreted: CD45RA-negative fraction. This sequence uses TRBV18 and TRBJ2-7; 8 bases in the junction line up with TRBD1. The sequenced DNA is TGTGCCAGCTCAATCGGACAGGGCGCCTACGAGCAGTACTTC. Translated, this gives CASSIGQGAYEQYF.